This T cell receptor beta chain originates from a study of cytomegalovirus exposure and HLA in healthy donors. The length of the CDR3 is 14 residues. V gave up 0 bases and J gave up 2 bases, with 8 bases separating them. Per germline, CDR1 SGHRS and CDR2 YFSETQ. As for this clone: The antigen remains undetermined.

The PCR contained 60 Vbeta and 13 Jbeta primers. TCRdb keeps only in-frame clones here, not all; method: immunoSEQ multiplex PCR. The table records tens of thousands of clones, around 80% of them present only once. Notes on the study in general: Analysis was performed later, and it showed HLA-associated TCR beta chains to be more clonally expanded than equally common others.

The specimen was PBMCs. This chain connects TRBV5-1 to TRBJ2-5; D not certain. The receptor's source is a young woman in good health and CMV-seronegative. The CDR3 reads CASSLAGPQETQYF. CDR3 nucleotides: TGCGCCAGCAGCTTGGCGGGTCCACAAGAGACCCAGTACTTC.